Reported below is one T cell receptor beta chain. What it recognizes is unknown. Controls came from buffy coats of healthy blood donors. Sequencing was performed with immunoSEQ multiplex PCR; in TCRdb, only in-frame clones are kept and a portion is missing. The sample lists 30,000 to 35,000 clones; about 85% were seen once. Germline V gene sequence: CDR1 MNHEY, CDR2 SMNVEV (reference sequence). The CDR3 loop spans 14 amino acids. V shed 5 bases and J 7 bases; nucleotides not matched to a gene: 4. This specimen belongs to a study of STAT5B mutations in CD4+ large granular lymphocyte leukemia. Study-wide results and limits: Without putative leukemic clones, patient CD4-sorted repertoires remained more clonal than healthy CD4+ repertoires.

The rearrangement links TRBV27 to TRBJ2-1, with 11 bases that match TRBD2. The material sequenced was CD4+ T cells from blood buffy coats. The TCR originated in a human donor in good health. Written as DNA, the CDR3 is TGTGCCAGCAGTATGACTAGCGGGATAAATGAGCAGTTCTTC. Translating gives CASSMTSGINEQFF.